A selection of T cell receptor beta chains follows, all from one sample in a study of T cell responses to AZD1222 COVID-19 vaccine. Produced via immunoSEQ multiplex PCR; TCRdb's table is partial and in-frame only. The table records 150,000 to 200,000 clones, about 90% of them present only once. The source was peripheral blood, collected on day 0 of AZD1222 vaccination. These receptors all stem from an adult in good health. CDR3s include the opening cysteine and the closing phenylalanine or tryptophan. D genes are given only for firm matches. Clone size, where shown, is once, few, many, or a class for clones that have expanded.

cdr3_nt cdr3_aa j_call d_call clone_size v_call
TGTGCCACCAGTGACACAAACACTAACTATGGCTACACCTTC CATSDTNTNYGYTF TRBJ1-2 - - TRBV24-1
TGTGCCAGCGGGATACAGGGGGCGGCCACTGAAGCTTTCTTT CASGIQGAATEAFF TRBJ1-1 TRBD1 few TRBV27
TGTGCCAGCAGCCCCGGGACTAGCGGCCCCAATGAGCAGTTCTTC CASSPGTSGPNEQFF TRBJ2-1 TRBD2 - TRBV9
TGTGCCAGCAGCTTACGGGCTAGCGGGGGGGCTGGTCCTGAGCAGTTCTTC CASSLRASGGAGPEQFF TRBJ2-1 TRBD2 - TRBV7-6
TGCAGCGTCGCGGAGGGGATAAAAAACATTCAGTACTTC CSVAEGIKNIQYF TRBJ2-4 - - TRBV29-1
TGCGCCAGCAGCCAAACAAGGACAGGGGCCTATGGCTACACCTTC CASSQTRTGAYGYTF TRBJ1-2 TRBD1 - TRBV4-3
TGTGCCAGCAGTTTTCCTGGGGGGCAGCCCCAGCATTTT CASSFPGGQPQHF TRBJ1-5 - once TRBV12-3/TRBV12-4
TGTGCCAGCAGCTTAGCGGGAGGCCCCTACGAGCAGTACTTC CASSLAGGPYEQYF TRBJ2-7 TRBD2 - TRBV7-3
TGTGCCAGCAGTATTGACAGGGTCAGGTCTAGCACTGAAGCTTTCTTT CASSIDRVRSSTEAFF TRBJ1-1 TRBD1 - TRBV27
TGTGCCAGCAGCCCTCAGACCGGGTCGGAGACCCAGTACTTC CASSPQTGSETQYF TRBJ2-5 - - TRBV27
TGCGCCAGCAGCTTGGACGCCGGGACAGGGGGTGAGCAAGCGTTT CASSLDAGTGGEQAF TRBJ1-1 TRBD1 - TRBV5-1
TGTGCCAGCAGTTACTCGATGAATCAGCCCCAGCATTTT CASSYSMNQPQHF TRBJ1-5 - - TRBV6-2/TRBV6-3
TGTGCCAGCAGCTTTGGTAGCACAGATACGCAGTATTTT CASSFGSTDTQYF TRBJ2-3 - - TRBV7-3
TGTGCCTGGAGCAGAGGGTCAACTAATGAAAAACTGTTTTTT CAWSRGSTNEKLFF TRBJ1-4 - - TRBV30
TGTGCCAGCGGAGAATTCACAGATACGCAGTATTTT CASGEFTDTQYF TRBJ2-3 - - TRBV2
TGTGCCAGCAGAGCCGGGCTTAACGAAAAACTGTTTTTT CASRAGLNEKLFF TRBJ1-4 - - TRBV28
TGCGCCAGCAGCTCCCTCAGAGGCAGGACCACCGGGGAGCTGTTTTTT CASSSLRGRTTGELFF TRBJ2-2 - - TRBV5-1
TGTGCCAGCAGGGCGCTCCAAAATTCACCCCTCCACTTT CASRALQNSPLHF TRBJ1-6 - - TRBV12-3/TRBV12-4